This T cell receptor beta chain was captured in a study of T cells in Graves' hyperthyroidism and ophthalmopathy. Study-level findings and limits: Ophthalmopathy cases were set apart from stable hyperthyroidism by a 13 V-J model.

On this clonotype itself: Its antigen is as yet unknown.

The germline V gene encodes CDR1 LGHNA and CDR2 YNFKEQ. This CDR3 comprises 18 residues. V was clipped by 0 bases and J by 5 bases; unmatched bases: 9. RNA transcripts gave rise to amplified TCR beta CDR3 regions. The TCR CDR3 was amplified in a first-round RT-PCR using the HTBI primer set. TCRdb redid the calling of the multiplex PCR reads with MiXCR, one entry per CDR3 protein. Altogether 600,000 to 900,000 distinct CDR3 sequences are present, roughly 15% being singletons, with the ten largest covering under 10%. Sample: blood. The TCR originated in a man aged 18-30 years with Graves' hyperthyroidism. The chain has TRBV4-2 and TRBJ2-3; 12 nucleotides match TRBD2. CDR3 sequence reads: CASSQDHSASGRGDTQYF. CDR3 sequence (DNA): TGTGCCAGCAGCCAAGACCATTCAGCTAGCGGGAGGGGAGATACGCAGTATTTT.